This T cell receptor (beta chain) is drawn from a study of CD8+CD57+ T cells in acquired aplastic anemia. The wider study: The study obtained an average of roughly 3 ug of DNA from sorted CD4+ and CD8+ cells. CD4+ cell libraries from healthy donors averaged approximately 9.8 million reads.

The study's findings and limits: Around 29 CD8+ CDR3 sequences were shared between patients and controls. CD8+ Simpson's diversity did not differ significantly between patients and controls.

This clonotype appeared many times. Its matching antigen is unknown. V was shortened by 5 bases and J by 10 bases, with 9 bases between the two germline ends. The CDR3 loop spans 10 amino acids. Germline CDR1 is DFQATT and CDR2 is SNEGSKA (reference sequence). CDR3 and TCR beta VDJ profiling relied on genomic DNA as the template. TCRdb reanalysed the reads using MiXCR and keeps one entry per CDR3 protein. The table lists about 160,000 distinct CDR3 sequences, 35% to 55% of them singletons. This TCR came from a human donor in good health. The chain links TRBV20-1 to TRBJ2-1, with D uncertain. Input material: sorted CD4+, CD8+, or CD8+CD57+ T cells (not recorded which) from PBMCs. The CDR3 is CSAATGEQFF. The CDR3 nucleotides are TGCAGTGCTGCGACTGGCGAGCAGTTCTTC.